This TCR beta chain was retrieved from a study of low-dose radiotherapy and immunotherapy resistance in tumors. Study information: At a dose of 200 mg/m2, intravenous cyclophosphamide was given every two weeks, one day before radiation and immunotherapy.

Amplification, which lasted around 22 PCR cycles, used a constant-region primer and V-primer adapter to amplify TCRs. MiXCR was run by TCRdb on the reads, yielding one entry per CDR3 protein. This sample yields roughly 50,000 distinct CDR3 sequences, of which 33% are seen a single time; roughly 8.2% belongs to the top ten. Only a few counts were recorded for this clonotype. Sample time point: after trial treatment. Treatment defined: LDRT plus nivolumab, ipilimumab, low-dose cyclophosphamide and aspirin (RACIN trial). Eligible patients bore advanced solid tumors devoid of tumor-infiltrating lymphocytes. The input for sequencing was PBMCs, taken after low-dose radiotherapy plus immunotherapy. The clonotype was recovered from a male donor with rectosigmoid adenocarcinoma.

This CDR3 is CASSLKTGINEKLFF. DNA for the CDR3: TGTGCCAGCAGCCTAAAGACAGGGATTAATGAAAAACTGTTTTTT. V and J are TRBV7-9 and TRBJ1-4; 7 bases match TRBD1. The length of the CDR3 is 15 residues. With V trimmed by 5 bases and J by 4 bases, 7 bases remained unmatched. CDR1 and CDR2 (germline): SEHNR, FQNEAQ (reference sequence). The complete variable domain, with remaining parts taken from reference TRBV7-9 and TRBJ1-4, reads DTGVSQNPRHKITKRGQNVTFRCDPISEHNRLYWYRQTLGQGPEFLTYFQNEAQLEKSRLLSDRFSAERPKGSFSTLEIQRTEQGDSAMYLCASSLKTGINEKLFFGSGTQLSVL.